This TCR beta chain was recovered during a study of T cells after yellow fever vaccination. Whole-study results and caveats: The study found a weaker secondary response that peaked faster, day 5 versus 15.

5'RACE template switching generated TCR cDNA, adding a universal primer site and UMIs. TCRdb itself ran the 5' RACE reads through MiXCR, one entry per CDR3 protein. The sample has fewer than 500,000 distinct CDR3 sequences, around 20% seen once. The CDR3 contains 15 residues. Germline CDR1 is MNHNS and CDR2 is SASEGT. Unmatched junction bases numbered 3, after V lost 4 bases and J lost 3 bases. This clonotype has only a few counts. What it binds is unknown. The chain links TRBV6-1 to TRBJ1-6, with TRBD1 matching over 7 bases. The sequences come from PBMCs, collected before the yellow fever booster vaccination. This TCR came from a man between 18 and 29 years old who received the YFV17D yellow fever vaccine. The CDR3 loop reads CASSVGQVYNSPLHF. In DNA, the CDR3 is TGTGCCAGCAGTGTCGGACAGGTCTATAATTCACCCCTCCACTTT.